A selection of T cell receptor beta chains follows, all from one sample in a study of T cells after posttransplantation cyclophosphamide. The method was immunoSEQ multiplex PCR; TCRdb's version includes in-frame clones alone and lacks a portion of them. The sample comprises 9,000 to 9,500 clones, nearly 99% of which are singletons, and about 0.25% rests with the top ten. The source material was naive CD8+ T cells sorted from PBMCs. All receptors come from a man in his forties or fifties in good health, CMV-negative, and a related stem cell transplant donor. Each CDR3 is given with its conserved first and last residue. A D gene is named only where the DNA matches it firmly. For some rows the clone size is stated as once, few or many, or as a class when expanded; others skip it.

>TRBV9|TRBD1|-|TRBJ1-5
CASSGDEGQGGYSNQPQHF
TGTGCCAGCAGCGGAGATGAGGGACAGGGGGGGTATAGCAATCAGCCCCAGCATTTT
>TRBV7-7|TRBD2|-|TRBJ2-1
CASSPGGGTTYNEQFF
TGTGCTAGCAGCCCGGGGGGGGGAACGACCTACAATGAGCAGTTCTTC
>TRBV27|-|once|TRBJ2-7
CASSLFTGKRDSYEQYF
TGTGCCAGCAGTTTATTTACAGGGAAGAGGGACTCCTACGAGCAGTACTTC
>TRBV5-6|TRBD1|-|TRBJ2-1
CASSLEVGTGFYEQFF
TGTGCCAGCAGCTTGGAGGTAGGGACAGGGTTTTATGAGCAGTTCTTC
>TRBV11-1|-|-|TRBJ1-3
CASSLVAGYNYTIYF
TGTGCCAGCAGCTTAGTCGCAGGGTACAATTACACCATATATTTT
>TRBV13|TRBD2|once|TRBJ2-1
CASSTGRAYNEQFF
TGTGCCAGCAGTACCGGGAGGGCCTACAATGAGCAGTTCTTC
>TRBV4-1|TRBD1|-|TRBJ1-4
CASSQVGDRGTTNEKLFF
TGCGCCAGCAGCCAAGTTGGAGACAGGGGAACAACTAATGAAAAACTGTTTTTT
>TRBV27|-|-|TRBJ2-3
CASSFQRADTQYF
TGTGCCAGCAGTTTTCAACGGGCAGATACGCAGTATTTT
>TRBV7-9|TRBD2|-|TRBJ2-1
CASSLVKLAGLSFYEQFF
TGTGCCAGCAGCTTAGTAAAACTAGCGGGTCTTTCTTTCTATGAGCAGTTCTTC
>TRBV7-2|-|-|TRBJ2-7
CASSLVGSEQYF
TGTGCCAGCAGCTTAGTCGGGTCCGAGCAGTACTTC
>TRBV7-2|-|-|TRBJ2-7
CASSFFNGAYEQYF
TGTGCCAGCAGCTTTTTTAACGGAGCCTACGAGCAGTACTTC
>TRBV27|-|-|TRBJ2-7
CASSPAGHAGDEQYF
TGTGCCAGCAGCCCTGCTGGGCACGCCGGGGACGAGCAGTACTTC
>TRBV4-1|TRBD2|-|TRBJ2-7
CASSQGLAGQYEQYF
TGCGCCAGCAGCCAGGGCTTAGCGGGACAATACGAGCAGTACTTC
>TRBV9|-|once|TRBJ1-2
CASSQSGGLLGYTF
TGTGCCAGCAGTCAGTCGGGGGGGCTCTTAGGCTACACCTTC
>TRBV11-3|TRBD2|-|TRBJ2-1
CASSHGGDYNEQFF
TGTGCCAGCAGCCACGGGGGGGACTACAATGAGCAGTTCTTC
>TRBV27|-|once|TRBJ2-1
CASRPQESSYNEQFF
TGTGCCAGCAGACCTCAGGAAAGCTCCTACAATGAGCAGTTCTTC
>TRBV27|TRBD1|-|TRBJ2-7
CASSLIGGVAEQYF
TGTGCCAGCAGTTTAATAGGGGGCGTGGCCGAGCAGTACTTC
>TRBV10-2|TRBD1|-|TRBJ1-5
CASSESRTGVRLALNQPQHF
TGCGCCAGCAGTGAGTCGAGGACAGGAGTAAGGTTAGCCTTAAATCAGCCCCAGCATTTT
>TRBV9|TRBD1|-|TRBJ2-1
CASSSSGTGSYNEQFF
TGTGCCAGCAGCTCGTCCGGGACAGGGTCCTACAATGAGCAGTTCTTC
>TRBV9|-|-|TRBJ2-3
CASSVATPGGTDTQYF
TGTGCCAGCAGCGTAGCTACGCCTGGGGGGACAGATACGCAGTATTTT
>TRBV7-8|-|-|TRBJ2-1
CASSLPLAGAINEQFF
TGTGCCAGCAGCTTACCGCTGGCGGGGGCCATCAATGAGCAGTTCTTC
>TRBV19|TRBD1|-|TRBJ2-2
CASSPGDRGRTGELFF
TGTGCCAGTAGTCCCGGGGACAGGGGGCGCACCGGGGAGCTGTTTTTT
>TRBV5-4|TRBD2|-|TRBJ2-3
CASSYLAGGPDTQYF
TGTGCCAGCAGCTATTTAGCGGGAGGGCCAGATACGCAGTATTTT
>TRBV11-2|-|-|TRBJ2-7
CASSLEPVPSYEQYF
TGTGCCAGCAGCTTAGAACCGGTTCCCTCCTACGAGCAGTACTTC
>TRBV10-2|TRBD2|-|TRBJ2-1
CASRTTSGGPEQFF
TGCGCCAGCAGGACGACTAGCGGGGGTCCGGAGCAGTTCTTC
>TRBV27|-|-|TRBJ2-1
CASSGTGEQFF
TGTGCCAGCAGTGGTACAGGGGAGCAGTTCTTC
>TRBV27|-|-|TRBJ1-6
CASSFAGGGYSPLHF
TGTGCCAGCAGCTTTGCCGGGGGGGGATATTCACCCCTCCACTTT
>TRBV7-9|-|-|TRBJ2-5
CASSFVLPVQETQYF
TGTGCCAGCAGCTTTGTCCTACCCGTCCAAGAGACCCAGTACTTC
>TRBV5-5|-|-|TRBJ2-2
CASRPPQTGADTGELFF
TGTGCCAGCCGCCCCCCTCAGACGGGAGCGGACACCGGGGAGCTGTTTTTT
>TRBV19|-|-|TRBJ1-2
CASSISRAPFYGYTF
TGTGCCAGTAGTATATCAAGAGCACCCTTCTATGGCTACACCTTC
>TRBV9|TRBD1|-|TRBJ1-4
CASSAGGQGLTNEKLFF
TGTGCCAGCAGCGCAGGCGGACAGGGGCTAACTAATGAAAAACTGTTTTTT
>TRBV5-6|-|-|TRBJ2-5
CASSVGRREQETQYF
TGTGCCAGCAGCGTCGGAAGACGGGAACAAGAGACCCAGTACTTC
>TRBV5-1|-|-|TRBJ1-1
CASSFKNTEAFF
TGCGCCAGCAGCTTCAAGAACACTGAAGCTTTCTTT
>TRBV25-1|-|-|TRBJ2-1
CASSEGAGHGYNEQFF
TGTGCCAGCAGTGAGGGTGCAGGGCATGGCTACAATGAGCAGTTCTTC
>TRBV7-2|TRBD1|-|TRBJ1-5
CASSQAPSKGQGENQPQHF
TGTGCCAGCAGCCAGGCCCCATCCAAGGGACAGGGAGAGAATCAGCCCCAGCATTTT
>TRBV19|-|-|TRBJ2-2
CASSLRRSNGELFF
TGTGCCAGTAGTCTCCGGCGGAGCAACGGGGAGCTGTTTTTT
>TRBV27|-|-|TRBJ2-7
CASSPGFHEQYF
TGTGCCAGCAGCCCTGGCTTTCACGAGCAGTACTTC
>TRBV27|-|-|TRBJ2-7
CASSLYQGFDEQYF
TGTGCCAGCAGTTTATACCAGGGGTTCGACGAGCAGTACTTC
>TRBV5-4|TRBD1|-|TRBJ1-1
CASSPDRVNTEAFF
TGTGCCAGCAGCCCAGACAGGGTGAACACTGAAGCTTTCTTT
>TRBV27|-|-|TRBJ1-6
CASSPAAGDYNSPLHF
TGTGCCAGCAGTCCGGCTGCAGGCGATTATAATTCACCCCTCCACTTT
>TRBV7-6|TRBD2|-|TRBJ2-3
CASSLVGLAHTDTQYF
TGTGCCAGCAGCTTAGTGGGACTAGCGCACACAGATACGCAGTATTTT